The present T cell receptor (beta chain) was sequenced within a study of blood T cell repertoires in COVID-19. Overall study context: Spain, Italy and the United States supplied samples that represented acute and convalescent COVID-19.

Each recovered donor of Cohort 3 presented with two negative PCRs, clearance, or symptom resolution. CDR1 is LGHDT, CDR2 YNNKEL, per germline (reference sequence). The CDR3 covers 17 residues. Deletions cut 1 base from V and 3 bases from J, with 19 bases between. The table came from immunoSEQ multiplex PCR; TCRdb's copy has only in-frame clones and leaves some out. The sample shows around 310,000 clones, about 90% of them seen only once. Input material: PBMCs or T cells enriched from blood (not recorded which). The chain employs TRBV3-1 (or the pseudogene TRBV3-2) and TRBJ2-7; TRBD2 might be the D (7 bases). The sequence came from a woman in her 30s who had recovered from COVID-19. CDR3 residues: CASSQVGGQPSFYEQYF. The CDR3, as DNA: TGTGCCAGCAGCCAAGTGGGGGGGCAACCGTCATTCTACGAGCAGTACTTC.